These T cell receptor beta chains were read from a single sample in a study of blood T cells in healthy people across ages. In TCRdb, the 5' RACE reads were re-called with MiXCR into one record per CDR3 protein. The sample includes some 1.4 million distinct CDR3 sequences, around 39% of them seen just once. Sequencing was carried out using blood. The receptors originated from a woman younger than 30 in good health. Both conserved end residues are part of each CDR3. The D gene is left open where the match is weak. Expanded clones are given a class, and other clones once, few, many or no size at all.

d_call,clone_size,v_call,j_call,cdr3_nt,cdr3_aa
TRBD2,few,TRBV28,TRBJ2-7,TGTGCCAGCAGCCAGAGGACTAGCGGGAGCTACGAGCAGTACTTC,CASSQRTSGSYEQYF
NA,NA,TRBV7-2,TRBJ1-3,TGTGCCAGCAGCTTTTGGGGGAACACCATATATTTT,CASSFWGNTIYF
NA,few,TRBV11-2,TRBJ1-2,TGTGCCAGCAGCTTAGATAGGGCGGGGGACTATGGCTACACCTTC,CASSLDRAGDYGYTF
TRBD1,NA,TRBV20-1,TRBJ1-1,TGCAGTGCTAGAGAATGGACAGGGGACACTGAAGCTTTCTTT,CSAREWTGDTEAFF
NA,NA,TRBV27,TRBJ2-1,TGTGCCAGCAGTTCCGTGGCGGGCAACTCCTACAATGAGCAGTTCTTC,CASSSVAGNSYNEQFF
TRBD2,NA,TRBV20-1,TRBJ2-5,TGCAGTGCTAGAGATCGAGGTAGCGGGGGGGCCCAGTACTTC,CSARDRGSGGAQYF
NA,NA,TRBV28,TRBJ1-4,TGTGCCAGCAGGAGACCGGTGTTGAGGGGCCCTAATGAAAAACTGTTTTTT,CASRRPVLRGPNEKLFF
TRBD2,NA,TRBV30,TRBJ2-1,TGTGCCTGGAGTGTATCTAGCGGGGGGGGAATTTACAATGAGCAGTTCTTC,CAWSVSSGGGIYNEQFF
NA,once,TRBV10-3,TRBJ1-2,TGTGCCATCAGTGAGCTAGCGGCTGGCTACACCTTC,CAISELAAGYTF
TRBD1,NA,TRBV28,TRBJ2-3,TGTGCCAGCAGTTCCGGACAGGGGGCGAGGGATACGCAGTATTTT,CASSSGQGARDTQYF
NA,few,TRBV2,TRBJ2-1,TGTGCCAGCCAAGGGGGTGAGCAGTTCTTC,CASQGGEQFF
TRBD1,NA,TRBV6-5,TRBJ1-4,TGTGCCAGCAGTTTTACAGGGGGCGCCTCTGAAAAACTGTTTTTT,CASSFTGGASEKLFF
NA,few,TRBV4-2,TRBJ2-1,TGTGCCAGCAGCCAAGATGCTAGCGCCCTACCCTCCTACAATGAGCAGTTCTTC,CASSQDASALPSYNEQFF
NA,NA,TRBV7-2,TRBJ2-7,TGTGCCAGCAGCTTTGTGGGGGGGCGGGACGAGCAGTACTTC,CASSFVGGRDEQYF
TRBD2,NA,TRBV20-1,TRBJ2-1,TGCAGTGCTGAGCTCGGGACTAGCGGGAGTAATGAGCAGTTCTTC,CSAELGTSGSNEQFF
NA,NA,TRBV6-6,TRBJ2-7,TGTGCCAGCAGTTACCAATTGACAGGGACTGGAAACGAGCAGTACTTC,CASSYQLTGTGNEQYF
TRBD1,many,TRBV12-3/TRBV12-4,TRBJ1-4,TGTGCCAGCAAACGGGGACAGCCCAATGAAAAACTGTTTTTT,CASKRGQPNEKLFF
NA,NA,TRBV20-1,TRBJ2-1,TGCAGTGCTAGCAAACGAAACCGGGGTGAGGCATCCTACAATGAGCAGTTCTTC,CSASKRNRGEASYNEQFF